One and the same sample provided the 22 T cell receptor beta chains below, sequenced in a study of blood T cell repertoires in COVID-19. Sequenced by immunoSEQ multiplex PCR; TCRdb stores in-frame clones only, minus some. Among roughly 140,000 clones listed, about 91% were seen once. The sequenced sample was peripheral blood. These receptors were collected from a human donor in a cohort sampled during active COVID-19.

The gene calls are TRBV5-1 and TRBJ2-2, with D tentatively TRBD1 (5 bases). Trimming removed 0 bases from V and 4 bases from J, with 13 bases in between. CDR3 length: 16 amino acids. Germline assignment: CDR1 SGHRS and CDR2 YFSETQ. CDR3 in DNA: TGCGCCAGCAGCTTGGAGCAGGGCTGGGGCACCGGGGAGCTGTTTTTT. Its translation is CASSLEQGWGTGELFF.

This chain joins TRBV10-3 and TRBJ2-1; D call uncertain. CDR3 size: 13 residues. V was pared by 9 bases and J by 0 bases, with 9 bases between. Germline V gene data show CDR1 as ENHRY and CDR2 as SYGVKD. In DNA, the CDR3 is TGTGCCATTGGCAAAAGCTCCTACAATGAGCAGTTCTTC. Its protein is CAIGKSSYNEQFF.

This chain joins TRBV5-6 and TRBJ2-5; D is uncertain. Germline CDR1 is SGHDT and CDR2 is YYEEEE. Trimming removed 0 bases at V and 5 bases at J, with 5 bases between. This CDR3 spans 12 amino acids. This chain's CDR3 is CASSLVAETQYF. As DNA, the CDR3 is TGTGCCAGCAGCTTGGTTGCGGAGACCCAGTACTTC.

The chain employs TRBV7-8 and TRBJ2-1, with 9 nucleotides matching TRBD1. V trimming: 4 bases; J trimming: 1 base; junction bases outside the gene matches: 5. The CDR3 sequence is 16 residues long. Germline V gene lookup returns CDR1 SGHVS and CDR2 FQNEAQ. This chain's CDR3 is CASSYTDRGSYNEQFF. DNA of the CDR3: TGTGCCAGCAGCTATACGGACAGGGGTTCCTACAATGAGCAGTTCTTC.

The chain is built from TRBV7-8 and TRBJ2-3; 9 positions agree with TRBD2. J lost 2 bases, V lost 0 bases, and 6 bases had no gene match. Per the germline V gene, CDR1 is SGHVS and CDR2 is FQNEAQ. The CDR3 totals 17 residues. CDR3 protein: CASSLARLAAPTDTQYF. The CDR3 coding sequence is TGTGCCAGCAGCTTAGCGCGACTAGCGGCCCCCACAGATACGCAGTATTTT.

V gene TRBV3-1 (or the pseudogene TRBV3-2) combines with J gene TRBJ1-4, with D possibly TRBD1 on 5 matching bases. Germline V gene lookup returns CDR1 LGHDT and CDR2 YNNKEL (reference sequence). The CDR3 is 13 amino acids. V was clipped by 4 bases and J by 7 bases, with 10 bases between them. CDR3 residues: CASSLTVGEKLFF. DNA of the CDR3: TGTGCCAGCAGCCTGACAGTAGGTGAAAAACTGTTTTTT.

The V and J genes are TRBV9 and TRBJ2-5, with TRBD1 as a possible D gene (5 bases). The germline V gene encodes CDR1 SGDLS and CDR2 YYNGEE. CDR3 size: 14 residues. V shed 0 bases and J shed 4 bases, with 10 bases lying between them. CDR3 sequence (DNA): TGTGCCAGCAGCGTAGGCAGGGATGTAGAGACCCAGTACTTC. Translating gives CASSVGRDVETQYF. The full variable domain, with the rest looked up from reference TRBV9 and TRBJ2-5, is DSGVTQTPKHLITATGQRVTLRCSPRSGDLSVYWYQQSLDQGLQFLIQYYNGEERAKGNILERFSAQQFPDLHSELNLSSLELGDSALYFCASSVGRDVETQYFGPGTRLLVL.

This rearrangement joins TRBV5-4 to TRBJ2-3, with D hard to call. The CDR3 is 14 amino acids. The V end lost 1 base, the J end lost 0 bases, and 6 bases lay between the germline ends. Germline V gives CDR1 SGHNT, CDR2 YYREEE (reference sequence). The CDR3 DNA sequence: TGTGCCAGCAGCTTGTTAGCCAGCACAGATACGCAGTATTTT. This sequence encodes CASSLLASTDTQYF. The full variable domain, with the rest looked up from reference TRBV5-4 and TRBJ2-3, is ETGVTQSPTHLIKTRGQQVTLRCSSQSGHNTVSWYQQALGQGPQFIFQYYREEENGRGNFPPRFSGLQFPNYSSELNVNALELDDSALYLCASSLLASTDTQYFGPGTRLTVL.

V and J are TRBV2 and TRBJ2-4; TRBD2 matches at 8 bases. The CDR3 runs to 15 residues. CDR1 is SNHLY and CDR2 is FYNNEI in the germline V gene. Losses at the gene ends were 5 bases for V and 4 bases for J; bases not matched to a gene: 7. CDR3 nucleotides: TGTGCCAGCAGTATGGCCGGGGGGGTAAAAAACATTCAGTACTTC. It is translated as CASSMAGGVKNIQYF.

V gene TRBV12-3 or TRBV12-4 combines with J gene TRBJ1-1, with D possibly being TRBD1 (5 bases). Trimming pared 7 bases from V and 6 bases from J, leaving 12 bases between. The length of the CDR3 is 12 residues. This CDR3 reads CASNRLGAEAFF. CDR3 DNA: TGTGCCAGCAACCGTTTAGGGGCTGAAGCTTTCTTT.

This clone occurred once. J is TRBJ2-5 and V is TRBV12-2; the table's D gene call, TRBD2, was not cross checked with the DNA. TRBV12-2 is labeled a pseudogene. The CDR3 is 14 residues long. This chain's CDR3 is CASPGGLGQETQYF. The CDR3 coding sequence is TGTGCAAGTCCCGGGGGACTCGGGCAAGAGACCCAGTACTTC.

The chain uses TRBV25-1 and TRBJ2-1; TRBD1 matches 8 bases. The CDR3 runs 15 residues. Unmatched junction bases numbered 8, after V lost 2 bases and J lost 8 bases. From germline, CDR1 is MGHDK and CDR2 SYGVNS. CDR3 in DNA: TGTGCCAGCAGTGAAGGACAGGGTCTTGTACATGAGCAGTTCTTC. Amino acid sequence: CASSEGQGLVHEQFF.

The chain is built from TRBV7-3 and TRBJ1-2, with D unclear. V lost 5 bases and J lost 3, with 16 bases in between. CDR1 and CDR2 from the germline V gene are SGHTA and FQGTGA. This CDR3 is 15 amino acids long. The CDR3 spells CASSPTSGADYGYTF. CDR3 DNA: TGTGCCAGCAGCCCGACATCGGGAGCCGACTATGGCTACACCTTC.

This clone has a handful of counts. The chain uses TRBV6-5 and TRBJ1-6; a weak D match, TRBD1 (5 bases). The length of the CDR3 is 15 residues. CDR1 and CDR2 from the germline V gene are MNHEY and SVGAGI. Trimming removed 2 bases from V and 8 bases from J, with 13 bases in between. The CDR3 loop reads CASSYGPGLDSPLHF. The DNA of the CDR3 is TGTGCCAGCAGTTACGGTCCAGGGCTAGATTCACCCCTCCACTTT.

The chain links TRBV7-2 to TRBJ2-3; TRBD2 aligns across 8 bases. The V gene end was trimmed by 3 bases and the J gene end by 5 bases; junction bases not matched to a gene: 7. CDR1 is SGHTA, CDR2 FQGNSA, per germline. The CDR3 has 15 residues. In DNA form, the CDR3 reads TGTGCCAGCAGCTTCGGCGGGGGGCGGGGAGATACGCAGTATTTT. Translating gives CASSFGGGRGDTQYF. Variable domain in full (rest from reference TRBV7-2 and TRBJ2-3): GAGVSQSPSNKVTEKGKDVELRCDPISGHTALYWYRQSLGQGLEFLIYFQGNSAPDKSGLPSDRFSAERTGGSVSTLTIQRTQQEDSAVYLCASSFGGGRGDTQYFGPGTRLTVL.

The genes are TRBV7-8 and TRBJ1-1; unclear D gene. V was clipped by 2 bases and J by 0 bases, with 10 bases between them. This CDR3 spans 15 amino acids. The V gene's germline CDR1 is SGHVS and CDR2 FQNEAQ. The CDR3 bases are TGTGCCAGCAGCTTAACCCCACTCATGAACACTGAAGCTTTCTTT. Protein sequence: CASSLTPLMNTEAFF.

This clone was seen once. V usage is TRBV11-2 and J usage is TRBJ2-1; tentative D call: TRBD1 (6 bases). This CDR3 comprises 13 residues. Trimming cost V 6 bases and J 7 bases, with 13 bases left between them. The V gene's germline CDR1 is SGHAT and CDR2 FQNNGV. CDR3 loop: CASRANRENEQFF. CDR3 DNA sequence: TGTGCCAGCAGGGCTAACAGGGAAAATGAGCAGTTCTTC.

The chain uses TRBV12-5 and TRBJ2-6; TRBD1 aligns across 11 bases. CDR3 length equals 20 residues. Germline V gene lookup returns CDR1 LGHNT and CDR2 FRNRAP. Trimming cost V 3 bases and J 4 bases; bases outside gene matches: 14. The CDR3 DNA is TGTGCTAGTGGTTTTAATGGACAGGGGGCGTACTGGATCGGGGCCAACGTCCTGACTTTC. Translating it yields CASGFNGQGAYWIGANVLTF.

The chain uses TRBV29-1 and TRBJ1-2, with no clear D. The germline CDR1 and CDR2 sequences are SQVTM and ANQGSEA. Trimming left V 2 bases short and J 1 base short, with 11 bases between. The CDR3 spans 14 residues. CDR3 nucleotide sequence: TGCAGCGTTGAAAGTGGGCAGAATAACTATGGCTACACCTTC. It encodes CSVESGQNNYGYTF.

This chain joins TRBV3-1 (or the pseudogene TRBV3-2) and TRBJ1-1; no firm D call. CDR1 and CDR2 (germline): LGHDT, YNNKEL (reference sequence). V dropped 0 bases and J dropped 5 bases, with 10 bases sitting between them. The length of the CDR3 is 14 residues. CDR3 loop: CASSQDPGSTEAFF. The DNA of the CDR3 is TGTGCCAGCAGCCAAGATCCGGGGAGTACTGAAGCTTTCTTT.

The V and J genes are TRBV7-2 and TRBJ1-4; 12 nucleotides match TRBD1. This CDR3 spans 16 amino acids. With V trimmed by 5 bases and J by 7 bases, 8 bases remained unmatched. CDR1 SGHTA and CDR2 FQGNSA come from the germline V gene. The CDR3 sequence: CASSTGTGGAGEKLFF. The DNA of the CDR3 is TGTGCCAGCAGCACCGGGACAGGGGGCGCAGGTGAAAAACTGTTTTTT.

This clone occurred a few times. This chain uses TRBV10-2 with TRBJ1-2; 9 nucleotides match TRBD1. The CDR3 extends over 14 amino acids. V lost 4 bases, J lost 2 bases, and 2 bases stayed unmatched. Germline V gene lookup returns CDR1 WSHSY and CDR2 SAAADI. The DNA for the CDR3 is TGCGCCAGCAGTGGGGGACAGGGCAACTATGGCTACACCTTC. This gives the protein CASSGGQGNYGYTF.